This T cell receptor (beta chain) was captured by sequencing in a study of a mutant IDH1 vaccine in newly diagnosed glioma. Overall study results and limits: Changes to the top peripheral T cell clonotypes appeared unrelated to pseudoprogression.

Specified time point: baseline, week 1 (first vaccination visit). Treatment given: pre-vaccination baseline after standard-of-care therapy. Some clones are missing from TCRdb's copy, which holds only in-frame ones; the method was immunoSEQ multiplex PCR. The repertoire consists of about 51,000 clones, with more than 60% occurring once and the leading ten covering roughly 1.9%. Comments on this clone: Its antigen is not identified.

CDR1 is SEHNR, CDR2 FQNEAQ, per germline (reference sequence). Trimming took 1 base from V and 8 from J, leaving 9 bases between them. CDR3 length: 13 residues. The sample here was PBMCs, taken from a glioma patient treated with radiotherapy, temozolomide or both. The TCR comes from a woman aged 40-49 years with glioma. The rearrangement joins TRBV7-9 to TRBJ2-1, with D tentatively TRBD2 (6 bases). CDR3 DNA sequence: TGTGCCAGCAGCTTAGGGGGGGTGGATGAGCAGTTCTTC. Amino acids: CASSLGGVDEQFF.